Listed below are T cell receptor beta chains from one sample, sequenced in a study of T-cell reconstitution after alpha-beta-depleted transplantation in children. TCRdb re-derived calls from the PCR reads in MiXCR, one entry per CDR3 protein. The sample has over 550,000 distinct CDR3 sequences, over 9.5% seen once. The sample in question was PBMCs from the stem cell graft donor, obtained from the stem cell graft. Receptors were obtained from a human donor who donated a stem cell graft to a child with acute myeloid leukemia. Each CDR3 is given with its conserved first and last residue. D genes are given only for firm matches. The size of a clone is reported for some rows only, either as once, few or many, or as a class for expanded clones.

d_call j_call clone_size v_call cdr3_nt cdr3_aa
TRBD2 TRBJ2-7 few TRBV10-3 TGTGCCATCAGTGGAACCGGGACTAGCGGCTACGAGCAGTACTTC CAISGTGTSGYEQYF
. TRBJ1-2 . TRBV29-1 TGCAGCGTTGGAGGGGACACAGGCTATGGCTACACCTTC CSVGGDTGYGYTF
TRBD1 TRBJ1-5 few TRBV20-1 TGCAGTGCTAAAAATATCGGGACAGGGGATAATCAGCCCCAGCATTTT CSAKNIGTGDNQPQHF
. TRBJ1-1 once TRBV24-1 TGTGCCACCAGTGATAACCTTACCGGGCCCCGGGACCCTGAAGCTTTCTTT CATSDNLTGPRDPEAFF
TRBD2 TRBJ2-7 many TRBV10-3 TGTGCCATCAGGGAGGGCGGGGACTATCTAAACGAGCAGTACTTC CAIREGGDYLNEQYF
. TRBJ1-5 many TRBV12-3/TRBV12-4 TGTGCCAGCAGCATGACAGGCAATCAGCCCCAGCATTTT CASSMTGNQPQHF
. TRBJ2-3 many TRBV6-5 TGTGCCAGCCGGGATGGCACAGATACGCAGTATTTT CASRDGTDTQYF
TRBD2 TRBJ2-1 few TRBV10-3 TGTGCCATCAGCCCGACTAGCGGGAGTCACTCCTACAATGAGCAGTTCTTC CAISPTSGSHSYNEQFF
TRBD1 TRBJ2-7 . TRBV4-3 TGCGCCAGCAGCCAAGGAGGGTCAGGGGGAGTGTACGAGCAGTACTTC CASSQGGSGGVYEQYF
. TRBJ2-1 . TRBV6-2/TRBV6-3 TGTGCCAGCAGCCGAGGACCCAATGAGCAGTTCTTC CASSRGPNEQFF
TRBD2 TRBJ2-7 few TRBV12-3/TRBV12-4 TGTGCCAGCAGCCTAACCGGGACTAGCGTAGAGCAGTACTTC CASSLTGTSVEQYF
TRBD1 TRBJ1-6 few TRBV7-6 TGTGCCACCCGAACCACCGGGACAGGGGGGTCGGTTGTTAATTCACCCCTCCACTTT CATRTTGTGGSVVNSPLHF
TRBD1 TRBJ2-7 many TRBV6-2/TRBV6-3 TGTGCCAGCAGTGGGGACAGCCGCTTCTACGAGCAGTACTTC CASSGDSRFYEQYF
TRBD2 TRBJ2-7 . TRBV9 TGTGCCAGCAGCGGGACAGCGGGAGGGCTCGAGCAGTACTTC CASSGTAGGLEQYF
TRBD2 TRBJ2-2 few TRBV7-3 TGTGCCAGCAGCCAACGGACTAGCGGAGGTTTCAGGGGCGGGGAGCTGTTTTTT CASSQRTSGGFRGGELFF
TRBD2 TRBJ2-3 many TRBV6-5 TGTGCCAGCAACCTGTTGGGGGGGTTGACAGATACGCAGTATTTT CASNLLGGLTDTQYF
. TRBJ2-1 . TRBV7-2 TGTGCCAGCAGCCCACGATGGGGAATAAGCTCCTACAATGAGCAGTTCTTC CASSPRWGISSYNEQFF
TRBD2 TRBJ2-7 many TRBV7-2 TGTGCCAGCAGGTTAGCGGGAGAAGGTTACGAGCAGTACTTC CASRLAGEGYEQYF
TRBD2 TRBJ2-7 few TRBV3-1 TGTGCCAGCAGCCAAGAGGGCGGGAGAGGAGAGCAGTACTTC CASSQEGGRGEQYF
. TRBJ1-2 many TRBV6-6 TGTGCCAGCAGTTACAATGGCTACACCTTC CASSYNGYTF
TRBD1 TRBJ1-4 . TRBV6-1 TGTGCCAGCAGTGGGGACAGGACTTCGGAAAAACTGTTTTTT CASSGDRTSEKLFF
. TRBJ2-7 many TRBV25-1 TGTGCCAGCAGCGTTGCCTACGAGCAGTACTTC CASSVAYEQYF